The present T cell receptor beta chain was sequenced within a study of cytomegalovirus exposure and HLA in healthy donors. Regarding the study as a whole: A later analysis reportedly identified an Asian-associated ancestry cluster as carrying fewer N-insertions than the 666-donor mean. Some segments of the V type, notably TRBV6-2 and TRBV6-3, were excluded as indistinguishable. The study put some 150 TCR beta chains on its list as cytomegalovirus-associated. Later on, analysis showed that most CMV-associated TCR beta chains appeared to be HLA-restricted.

Trimming at V came to 4 bases and at J to 2 bases, leaving 12 bases not matched to a gene. From germline, CDR1 is SGHNT and CDR2 YYREEE (reference sequence). The CDR3 sequence is 19 residues long. A multiplex PCR was run with 60 Vbeta primers and 13 Jbeta primers. Profiled with immunoSEQ multiplex PCR; TCRdb holds only in-frame clones, not every one. The sample data list 35,000 to 50,000 clones. Notes on this clone: Its antigen is undetermined.

The clonotype comes from a woman aged 25-40 years in good health and CMV-seropositive. The chain links TRBV5-4 to TRBJ2-1, with 13 bases matching TRBD2. The sequencing sample was made of PBMCs. CDR3 protein: CASSIYGTSGAITYNEQFF. The CDR3 DNA is TGTGCCAGCAGCATATACGGGACTAGCGGGGCTATTACCTACAATGAGCAGTTCTTC.